The clone carrying this TCR beta chain was detected only a few times. The antigen is unknown. A second 7 to 11 cycle PCR used barcoded and J-beta primers. TCRdb recomputed calls from the 5' RACE reads with MiXCR, one row per CDR3 protein. The data show about 1 million distinct CDR3 sequences, under 30% seen once. The sample belongs to a study of blood T cells in healthy people across ages. Whole-study findings and limits: There were more naive CD4+ cells and higher diversity in long-lived donors than in aged donors.

The draw of peripheral blood yielded approximately 10 milliliters from each donor. The data were also submitted as part of a second study, on T cells of mothers and their children.

The TCR sequence derives from a girl aged 2-10 years in good health. Material for sequencing was blood.

CDR3 protein: CASSFSGDSEETQYF. The CDR3 coding sequence is TGCGCCAGCAGCTTCAGCGGCGATTCTGAAGAGACCCAGTACTTC. The chain employs TRBV5-1 and TRBJ2-5, with D possibly TRBD2 on 5 matching bases. CDR1 SGHRS and CDR2 YFSETQ come from the germline V gene. The germline V and J ends were trimmed by 2 bases and 3 bases, with 14 bases remaining between them. This CDR3 region has 15 residues.